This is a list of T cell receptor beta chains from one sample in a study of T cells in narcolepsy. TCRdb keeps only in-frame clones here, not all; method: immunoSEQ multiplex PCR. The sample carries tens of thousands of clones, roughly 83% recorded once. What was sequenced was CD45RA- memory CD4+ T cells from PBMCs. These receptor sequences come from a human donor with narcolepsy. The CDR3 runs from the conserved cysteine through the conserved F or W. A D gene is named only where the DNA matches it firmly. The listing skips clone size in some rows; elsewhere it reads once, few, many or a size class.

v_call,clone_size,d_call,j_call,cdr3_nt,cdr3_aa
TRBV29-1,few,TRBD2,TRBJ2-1,TGCAGCGCCGCCGGGACTAGCGATGTCAATGAGCAGTTCTTC,CSAAGTSDVNEQFF
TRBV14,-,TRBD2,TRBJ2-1,TGTGCCAGCAGCCGAGAGATTCGACTAGCGCCATACAATGAGCAGTTCTTC,CASSREIRLAPYNEQFF
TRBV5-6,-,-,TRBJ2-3,TGTGCCAGCAGCCCGCCGGGCCCTGGCACAGATACGCAGTATTTT,CASSPPGPGTDTQYF
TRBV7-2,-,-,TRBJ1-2,TGTGCCAGCAGCCCAGTAGGGGGTCCGGGAGCGAGGGGCTACACCTTC,CASSPVGGPGARGYTF
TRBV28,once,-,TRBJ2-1,TGTGCCAGCAGTCTAGCGCGGGCGAATGGGAATGAGCAGTTCTTC,CASSLARANGNEQFF
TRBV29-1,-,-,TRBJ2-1,TGCAGCGTGGATACTAGTTCTCGGCAGTTCTTC,CSVDTSSRQFF
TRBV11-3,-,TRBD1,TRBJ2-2,TGTGCCAGCAGCTTAGCTGGACAGGTTTTCGCCGGGGAGCTGTTTTTT,CASSLAGQVFAGELFF
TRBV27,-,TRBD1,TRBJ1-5,TGTGCCAGCAGTCCCGGACAGGGGGTTCGGAAAGGGCCCCAGCATTTT,CASSPGQGVRKGPQHF
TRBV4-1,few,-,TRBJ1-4,TGCGCCAGCAGCCAAGATCCGGTTAATGAAAAACTGTTTTTT,CASSQDPVNEKLFF
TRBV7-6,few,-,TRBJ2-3,TGTGCCAGCAGCCTTTCGGGGGGCGACCCCACAGATACGCAGTATTTT,CASSLSGGDPTDTQYF
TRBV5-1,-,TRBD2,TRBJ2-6,TGCGCCAGCAGCCCGGGACTAGGAGGTCCTGGGGCCAACGTCCTGACTTTC,CASSPGLGGPGANVLTF
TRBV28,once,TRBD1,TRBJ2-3,TGTGCCAGCAGTTTTGGCGGGACAGGCTTTTCAGATACGCAGTATTTT,CASSFGGTGFSDTQYF
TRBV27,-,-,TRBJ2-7,TGTGCCAGCAGTCCCCGGGTAGGGGGCTACGAGCAGTACTTC,CASSPRVGGYEQYF
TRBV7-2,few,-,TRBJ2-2,TGTGCCAGCAGCCGAGGGGGGGGCGGGGAGCTGTTTTTT,CASSRGGGGELFF
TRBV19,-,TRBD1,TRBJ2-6,TGTGCCAGCAAAGATCCCCGGACAGGGAGTGGGGCCAACGTCCTGACTTTC,CASKDPRTGSGANVLTF
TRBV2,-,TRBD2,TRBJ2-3,TGTGCCAGCAGTGAGCCGGGACTAGCGGGAGGGGCAGATACGCAGTATTTT,CASSEPGLAGGADTQYF
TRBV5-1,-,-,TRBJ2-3,TGCGCCAGCAGCCGAGGACCCAACGGCAGCACAGATACGCAGTATTTT,CASSRGPNGSTDTQYF
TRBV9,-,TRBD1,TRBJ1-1,TGTGCCAGCAGCGCCGCCGGGACAGGGGCCCTAAACACTGAAGCTTTCTTT,CASSAAGTGALNTEAFF
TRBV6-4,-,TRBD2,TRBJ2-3,TGTGCCAGCCCTAGGACTAGCTTCTGTCTGGCCACAGATACGCAGTATTTT,CASPRTSFCLATDTQYF
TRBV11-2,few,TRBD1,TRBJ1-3,TGTGCCAGCAGCAATCGGGACAGGGGTGAAAACACCATATATTTT,CASSNRDRGENTIYF
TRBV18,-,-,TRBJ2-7,TGTGCCAGCTCACCCCTTGGCACCAACTACGAGCAGTACTTC,CASSPLGTNYEQYF
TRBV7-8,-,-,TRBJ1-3,TGTGCCAGCAGCTTTGGCCAGCCAGGAAACACCATATATTTT,CASSFGQPGNTIYF
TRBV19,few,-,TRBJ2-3,TGTGCCAGTAATCATCTGGGGGGCACAGATACGCAGTATTTT,CASNHLGGTDTQYF
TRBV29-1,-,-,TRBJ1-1,TGCAGCGTTGTGGCAACAGGATTCAACACTGAAGCTTTCTTT,CSVVATGFNTEAFF
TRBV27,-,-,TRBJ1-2,TGTGCCAGCAGCGTCACCCTCAGTGTGGTTAACTATGGCTACACCTTC,CASSVTLSVVNYGYTF
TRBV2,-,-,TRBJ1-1,TGTGCCAGTCTTGGATACACTGAAGCTTTCTTT,CASLGYTEAFF
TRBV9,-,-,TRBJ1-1,TGTGCCAGCAGCGTCGATTTCCGGGTCAACACTGAAGCTTTCTTT,CASSVDFRVNTEAFF
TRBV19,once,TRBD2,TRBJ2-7,TGTGCCAGTAGTCCCTCAGCGGGGAACTCCTACGAGCAGTACTTC,CASSPSAGNSYEQYF
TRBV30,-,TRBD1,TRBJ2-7,TGTGCCTGGGACAGGGCCTACGAGCAGTACTTC,CAWDRAYEQYF
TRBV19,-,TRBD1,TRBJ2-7,TGTGCCAGTAGTATTGGGACAGGCCTGGAGGTGGGCGAGCAGTACTTC,CASSIGTGLEVGEQYF
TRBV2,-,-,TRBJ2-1,TGTGCCAGCAGTCCAACGGCCCCCTCTCGGGATGAGCAGTTCTTC,CASSPTAPSRDEQFF
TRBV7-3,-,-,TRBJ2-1,TGTGCCAGCAGCATCGGGACCCTCAATGAGCAGTTCTTC,CASSIGTLNEQFF
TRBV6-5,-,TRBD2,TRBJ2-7,TGTGCCAGCGTTTACCCTAGCGGGATTCCCTACGAGCAGTACTTC,CASVYPSGIPYEQYF
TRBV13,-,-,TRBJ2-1,TGTGCCAGCAGCAAAAGGCGGGACTACAATGAGCAGTTCTTC,CASSKRRDYNEQFF
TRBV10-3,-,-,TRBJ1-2,TGTGCCATCAGTGACGTGGGAGGTGAGGGATGGGGCTACACCTTC,CAISDVGGEGWGYTF
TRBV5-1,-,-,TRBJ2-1,TGCGCCAGCAGCTTGGGACTAGTCTGGGAGCAGTTCTTC,CASSLGLVWEQFF
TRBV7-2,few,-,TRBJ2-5,TGTGCCAGCAGCTTAGTCCTAAGGGGGACCCAGTACTTC,CASSLVLRGTQYF
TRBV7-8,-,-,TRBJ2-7,TGTGCCAGCAGCCCCGAGTTCCCCCAGAGCTCCTACGAGCAGTACTTC,CASSPEFPQSSYEQYF
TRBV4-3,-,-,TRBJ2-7,TGCGCCAGCAGCCAAGGTTTAAGCTCCTACGAGCAGTACTTC,CASSQGLSSYEQYF
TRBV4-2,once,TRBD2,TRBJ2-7,TGTGCCAGCAGCCAGACTAGCGGATTTATAGAGCAGTACTTC,CASSQTSGFIEQYF
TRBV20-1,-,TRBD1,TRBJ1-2,TGCAGTGCAAGGACAGGGGGTGGCTACACCTTC,CSARTGGGYTF
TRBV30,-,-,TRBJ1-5,TGTGCCTGGAGTAGGACGGCAGGGGACAATCAGCCCCAGCATTTT,CAWSRTAGDNQPQHF
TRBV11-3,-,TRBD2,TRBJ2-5,TGTGCCAGCAGCCAGGGAGGGAGTGGTGAGGAGACCCAGTACTTC,CASSQGGSGEETQYF
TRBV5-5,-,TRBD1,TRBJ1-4,TGTGCCAGCAGCCCAACCCCTCTAACAGGGGGCGGTGAAAAACTGTTTTTT,CASSPTPLTGGGEKLFF
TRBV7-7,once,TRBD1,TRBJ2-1,TGTGCTAGCAGCTACGGACAGGGGTACAATGAGCAGTTCTTC,CASSYGQGYNEQFF
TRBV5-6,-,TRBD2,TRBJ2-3,TGTGCCAGCAGCTTAGTTCTAACAGCGGGAGGGATCGGAACAGATACGCAGTATTTT,CASSLVLTAGGIGTDTQYF
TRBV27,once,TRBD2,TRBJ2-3,TGTGCCAGCAGTTTAGCCCTAGCGGGAGGATCAGATACGCAGTATTTT,CASSLALAGGSDTQYF
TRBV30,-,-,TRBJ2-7,TGTGCCTGTAACGGCCTTGGGTACGAGCAGTACTTC,CACNGLGYEQYF
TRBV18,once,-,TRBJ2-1,TGTGCCAGCTCACCTAGCCAACACAGCAAGCAGTTCTTC,CASSPSQHSKQFF
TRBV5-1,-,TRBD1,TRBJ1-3,TGCGCCAGCAGTGCCCGGGACAGATCGAACACCATATATTTT,CASSARDRSNTIYF
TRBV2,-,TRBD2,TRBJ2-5,TGTGCCAGCAGCGAGGGTCCCGGGACTAGCGGGGAGGGGGAGACCCAGTACTTC,CASSEGPGTSGEGETQYF
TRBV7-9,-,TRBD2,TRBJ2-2,TGTGCCAGCAGCTTACGTCCTAGCGGGAGCTCCGGGGAGCTGTTTTTT,CASSLRPSGSSGELFF
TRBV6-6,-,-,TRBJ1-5,TGTGCCAGCCAAGGGGGGACCGGGTACAATCAGCCCCAGCATTTT,CASQGGTGYNQPQHF